This T cell receptor beta chain was sequenced during a study of blood T cells in healthy people across ages. As for the study in general: Template switching retrieved approximately one barcoded beta molecule for each two T cells.

Study-level findings and limits: There was no known CMV status for donors, so expanded clonotype changes were possibly confounded.

Worth noting for this clonotype: Its antigen is still unknown. The junction and the germline gene differ at one end; a read error may be behind it.

The CDR3 is 14 amino acids. CDR1 and CDR2 (germline): MNHEY, SVGAGI. Through a sample-barcoded 5' primer and a J-beta primer mix, a second PCR was run for roughly 6 to 12 cycles. Every individual sample yielded 3 million or more paired-end reads (each containing CDR3). TCRdb independently ran MiXCR on the 5' RACE reads; one entry per CDR3 protein. The table has hundreds of thousands of distinct CDR3 sequences, roughly 50% seen once. There were healthy Caucasian individuals from Russia, aged about 6 to 100, serving as donors. This TCR was sampled from a man younger than 40 in good health. The rearrangement joins TRBV6-5 to TRBJ2-1, with 8 bases matching TRBD2. What was sequenced was blood. CDR3 nucleotide sequence: TGTGCCAGCACTGTGGGCGGGGGGTACAATGAGCGGTTCTTC. Translated, it gives CASTVGGGYNERFF.